This TCR beta chain was identified in a study of post-analysis software for immune sequencing data. Broader study findings: Patients had higher frequencies than controls of four to six TRBV segments, including TRBV5-6, TRBV5-1 and TRBV20-1.

CDR3 length equals 16 residues. The V and J ends lost 6 bases and 8 bases, in that order; junction bases with no gene match: 9. Unique molecular identifiers had been added to the TCR beta cDNA libraries. From the PCR reads, TCRdb called clonotypes with MiXCR, one entry per CDR3 protein. The profile shows 170,000 or so distinct CDR3 sequences, over 25% of them singletons. This clonotype was picked up many times. Its matching antigen is unknown. This chain connects TRBV12-3 or TRBV12-4 to TRBJ2-1; TRBD2 aligns across 14 bases. Sequences were obtained from blood. The source is a girl aged 10 to 17 with multiple sclerosis. CDR3 nucleotides: TGTGCCAGCAGCGAGGGGACTAGCGGGAGTCGTGATGAGCAGTTCTTC. Encoded protein: CASSEGTSGSRDEQFF.